This TCR beta chain was profiled in a study of Ad26.COV2.S vaccination and SARS-CoV-2 variants (dated by TCRdb to the early 2020s). Notes on the research overall: Vaccine-arm donors were drawn from COV1001, a multicentre, randomized, double-blind, placebo-controlled phase I-IIa trial of Ad26.COV2.S in healthy adults. Ad26.COV2.S was administered intramuscularly at a dose of 5x10^10 or 1x10^11 viral particles, either as one shot or as two shots given 56 days apart. Throughout the experiments and outcome assessment, investigators stayed blinded to trial group allocation. TCRbeta repertoire sequencing was used to assess the specificity and breadth of SARS-CoV-2-reactive T cell receptors after Ad26.COV2.S vaccination. The TCR-sequenced set comprised around 30 samples: some 20 Ad26.COV2.S vaccine recipients, 5 placebo recipients and 8 SARS-CoV-2 convalescent individuals. Trial participants were randomized into five groups of five, in which low-dose or high-dose Ad26.COV2.S was given once or twice, or placebo was given on both occasions. Overall results and qualifications from the work: Comparable non-spike TCR breadth was observed between vaccine and placebo recipients, consistent with only spike being contained in the vaccine. It was noted by the authors that total T cell responses may have been underestimated by the TCR breadth and depth analyses. Comparing responses between vaccine doses or regimens was not something the study was powered to do. Higher spike-specific TCR breadth was observed in Ad26.COV2.S recipients than in placebo recipients (P = 0.0014). After vaccination, spike-specific CD8+ and CD4+ T cell responses were reported to show substantial breadth.

This clone has just one count. Its antigen is still unknown. Qualities for individual bases were not recorded, and no much larger clone is one base off. The treatment or condition label on this specimen signifies: 15 to 20 received Ad26.COV2.S at low or high dose, single or two shots; about 5 received placebo; per-sample allocation not given. Repertoires of vaccine and placebo recipients were sequenced from samples collected on day 63 after the first injection. Cohort 1b enrolled about two dozen adults aged 18-55 years at a single site in Boston, USA, between 29 July and 7 August 2020. As a vaccine, Ad26.COV2.S was a replication-incompetent adenovirus type 26 vector that expressed a prefusion-stabilized SARS-CoV-2 spike protein derived from the original Wuhan strain. The immunoSEQ Assay was the method used to sequence TCRbeta CDR3 regions. After extraction, genomic DNA underwent amplification by bias-controlled multiplex PCR, followed by high-throughput sequencing. The authors' analysis ran thus. Collapsing and filtering of sequences were performed to quantify the absolute abundance of each unique TCRbeta CDR3 region. Usable DNA was measured by amplifying reference genes present in all nucleated cells, and TCRbeta template counts were normalized to that usable DNA to estimate T cell fraction. Repertoire TCRs were annotated as SARS-CoV-2-specific when V gene, CDR3 amino acid sequence and J gene were exactly matched to a known reactive TCR set. The reference SARS-CoV-2 TCR set was obtained from MIRA and was filtered for enrichment in COVID-19-positive ImmuneCODE repertoires, whereby public or cross-reactive TCRs were removed. Using the MIRA antigens, annotated TCRs were further analysed by specific ORF or by position within an ORF. Breadth was defined as the number of annotated unique rearrangements divided by the total number of unique productive rearrangements, and depth was defined as the summed frequency of the annotated unique rearrangements. TCR breadth was compared between groups using two-sided Wilcoxon rank-sum tests. In TCRdb, the immuneACCESS table is reduced to in-frame sequences with V and J assigned. These tables do not hold every clone; where another copy was compared, an unresolved V gene accounts for under half, and the others remain unexplained. V and J calls and clone size come straight from that table; D and trimming were deduced from the DNA. The sample table contains almost 400,000 clones; only one count was recorded for approximately 91% of them. About 1.9% of the sample lies in the top ten.

From the germline V gene, CDR1 is SGDLS and CDR2 is YYNGEE. The V end loses 1 base and the J end loses 2 bases, and a stretch of 15 bases separates them. The CDR3 goes from the cysteine to the phenylalanine over 17 residues. Left in the record is the CDR3 DNA by itself, 51 bases read in frame from the first base. The chain joins TRBV9 to TRBJ2-2; a tentative D call is TRBD2 (6 bases match). Sequenced here: peripheral blood, sampled in a trial of Ad26.COV2.S vaccine versus placebo. The receptor was derived from a person between 18 and 65 years old who received the Ad26.COV2.S COVID-19 vaccine or a placebo. The CDR3 corresponds to CASSVSLGGVNTGELFF. The nucleotides are TGTGCCAGCAGCGTATCTCTCGGAGGGGTTAACACCGGGGAGCTGTTTTTT.